The present TCR beta chain was sequenced within a study of CD8 T cells in ankylosing spondylitis. Overall study results and limits: Enrichment of disease-linked clones was reportedly significant in matched ankylosing spondylitis synovial fluid.

Notes on this clonotype: Its antigen is not identified.

CDR3 length: 13 amino acids. In germline, CDR1 is SNHLY, CDR2 FYNNEI. The V gene lost 7 bases and the J gene lost 6 bases, with 13 bases spanning the gap. Each CDR3 protein gets one entry after TCRdb re-called the 5' RACE reads with MiXCR. In the table there are 230,000 or so distinct CDR3 sequences, more than 15% of which are singletons. The material sequenced was blood, either unsorted or a sorted T cell fraction (not recorded which). The receptor comes from a male donor with ankylosing spondylitis or in good health (not recorded which). This chain links TRBV2 with TRBJ2-4; D is perhaps TRBD1 or TRBD2 (5 bases each). CDR3 residues: CASMGEPVNIQYF. The CDR3 DNA reads TGTGCCAGCATGGGGGAACCGGTAAACATTCAGTACTTC.